This T cell receptor (beta chain) emerged from a study of cytomegalovirus exposure and HLA in healthy donors. Study-level findings and limits: There were some public TCRs occurring in many donors, but most TCR sequences were rare. It was reportedly the case that the classifier diagnosed cytomegalovirus status with high specificity and sensitivity. In vitro assays verified that three CMV-associated chains recognized CMV antigens specifically. The study put 150 or so TCR beta chains on its list as cytomegalovirus-associated.

Notes on this clone: Its specificity is not known.

Sequencing used immunoSEQ multiplex PCR; TCRdb keeps in-frame clones, though not all of them. The sample shows 200,000 or so clones, around 90% of them seen only once. CDR1 is MGHRA, CDR2 YSYEKL, per germline. The CDR3 runs to 16 residues. Losses at the gene ends were 8 bases for V and 4 bases for J; bases not matched to a gene: 13. The sequence came from a woman aged 18-35 years in good health and CMV-seropositive. V and J are TRBV4-1 and TRBJ2-2; 7 bases align to TRBD2. The sequenced sample was PBMCs. This chain's CDR3 is CASLTSFPRGTGELFF. As DNA, the CDR3 is TGCGCCAGCTTGACTAGCTTCCCCCGGGGCACCGGGGAGCTGTTTTTT.